The rows below give T cell receptor beta chains drawn from one sample of a study of OX40 agonist ivuxolimab in advanced cancers. Sequenced by immunoSEQ multiplex PCR; TCRdb stores in-frame clones only, minus some. The sample consists of tens of thousands of clones, roughly 89% of them appearing once. The input for sequencing was CD4+ or CD8+ T cells sorted from blood, taken in a trial of the OX40 agonist ivuxolimab. The receptors shown here come from an adult with an advanced solid tumor such as melanoma, head and neck, liver or kidney cancer. CDR3s include the opening cysteine and the closing phenylalanine or tryptophan. Each record gives: J gene, D gene, clone size, V gene, CDR3 DNA, CDR3 protein. A D gene is named only where the DNA matches it firmly. Clone size appears in some rows only: once, few, many, or a class for an expanded clone.

j_gene: TRBJ2-5; d_gene: .; abundance: .; v_gene: TRBV19; CDR3nt: TGTGCCAGTAGTATAATTGCGGCGGACTCAAGGGAGACCCAGTACTTC; CDR3aa: CASSIIAADSRETQYF
j_gene: TRBJ2-2; d_gene: .; abundance: .; v_gene: TRBV7-3; CDR3nt: TGTGCCAGCAGCTTGTCCACGTCGAACACCGGGGAGCTGTTTTTT; CDR3aa: CASSLSTSNTGELFF
j_gene: TRBJ1-1; d_gene: TRBD1; abundance: once; v_gene: TRBV7-9; CDR3nt: TGTGCCAGCAGCCCGAGAGGCGGACAGGGCGCCACTGAAGCTTTCTTT; CDR3aa: CASSPRGGQGATEAFF
j_gene: TRBJ2-7; d_gene: .; abundance: .; v_gene: TRBV5-1; CDR3nt: TGCGCCAGCAGCCGTGACATGAGCCCCCCCCACGAGCAGTACTTC; CDR3aa: CASSRDMSPPHEQYF
j_gene: TRBJ2-7; d_gene: .; abundance: .; v_gene: TRBV4-2; CDR3nt: TGTGCCAGCAGCCAAGTTGGAGCGTTTGTCGAGCAGTACTTC; CDR3aa: CASSQVGAFVEQYF
j_gene: TRBJ1-1; d_gene: .; abundance: .; v_gene: TRBV28; CDR3nt: TGTGCCAGCAGTTTAATGTGGGTCACTGAAGCTTTCTTT; CDR3aa: CASSLMWVTEAFF
j_gene: TRBJ2-3; d_gene: .; abundance: .; v_gene: TRBV18; CDR3nt: TGTGCCAGCTCACCAGGGGGGTGGCGCACGAGCACAGATACGCAGTATTTT; CDR3aa: CASSPGGWRTSTDTQYF
j_gene: TRBJ2-3; d_gene: .; abundance: .; v_gene: TRBV13; CDR3nt: TGTGCCAGCAGCTTAGGTCTTAGCGGCACAGATACGCAGTATTTT; CDR3aa: CASSLGLSGTDTQYF
j_gene: TRBJ2-7; d_gene: TRBD2; abundance: .; v_gene: TRBV27; CDR3nt: TGTGCCAGCAGTCCGGGACTAGCGGGGGGCGTGAGCTCCTACGAGCAGTACTTC; CDR3aa: CASSPGLAGGVSSYEQYF
j_gene: TRBJ1-4; d_gene: TRBD1; abundance: .; v_gene: TRBV5-4; CDR3nt: TGTGCCAGCAGCTTGGACCCGGGACAGGGAACAGAAAAACTGTTTTTT; CDR3aa: CASSLDPGQGTEKLFF
j_gene: TRBJ1-2; d_gene: .; abundance: .; v_gene: TRBV20-1; CDR3nt: TGCAGTGCTAGAGGGGCGCGAAGCTACACCTTC; CDR3aa: CSARGARSYTF
j_gene: TRBJ2-3; d_gene: .; abundance: .; v_gene: TRBV1; CDR3nt: TGCACCAGCAGCCAAGATTATGCAGATACGCAGTATTTT; CDR3aa: CTSSQDYADTQYF
j_gene: TRBJ2-4; d_gene: TRBD1; abundance: .; v_gene: TRBV4-2; CDR3nt: TGTGCCAGCAGCCAAGTTTTTTCCGGGACAGGGGAAAACATTCAGTACTTC; CDR3aa: CASSQVFSGTGENIQYF
j_gene: TRBJ2-7; d_gene: TRBD1; abundance: .; v_gene: TRBV7-8; CDR3nt: TGTGCCAGCAGCTTTACAGGGGACGAGCAGTACTTC; CDR3aa: CASSFTGDEQYF
j_gene: TRBJ2-7; d_gene: TRBD2; abundance: .; v_gene: TRBV7-9; CDR3nt: TGTGCCATCCGACTAGCGGGACCCAATACCTACTACGAGCAGTACTTC; CDR3aa: CAIRLAGPNTYYEQYF
j_gene: TRBJ2-1; d_gene: TRBD2; abundance: .; v_gene: TRBV6-1; CDR3nt: TGTGCCAGCAGTGAAGGGCTAGCGGGAGGGAATGAGCAGTTCTTC; CDR3aa: CASSEGLAGGNEQFF
j_gene: TRBJ2-7; d_gene: .; abundance: once; v_gene: TRBV2; CDR3nt: TGTGCCAGCAGTGATACAGGGACCTACGAGCAGTACTTC; CDR3aa: CASSDTGTYEQYF
j_gene: TRBJ2-2; d_gene: .; abundance: .; v_gene: TRBV28; CDR3nt: TGTGCCAGCAGTTTGGCTGCTGCAGGGCGGGAGGAGCTGTTTTTT; CDR3aa: CASSLAAAGREELFF
j_gene: TRBJ2-3; d_gene: TRBD2; abundance: .; v_gene: TRBV7-2; CDR3nt: TGTGCCAGCAGCTTAGTCGTAGCGGGAGGGCCCACAGATACGCAGTATTTT; CDR3aa: CASSLVVAGGPTDTQYF
j_gene: TRBJ2-3; d_gene: .; abundance: once; v_gene: TRBV5-6; CDR3nt: TGTGCCAGCAGCTTGACTAGAGATACGCAGTATTTT; CDR3aa: CASSLTRDTQYF
j_gene: TRBJ2-2; d_gene: TRBD1; abundance: once; v_gene: TRBV19; CDR3nt: TGTGCCAGTAGTATAGATCAGGTGACAGGGGGAACCGGGGAGCTGTTTTTT; CDR3aa: CASSIDQVTGGTGELFF
j_gene: TRBJ1-1; d_gene: TRBD1; abundance: .; v_gene: TRBV7-3; CDR3nt: TGTGCCAGCAGCCTGACAGGGCAGGGCGCTGAAGCTTTCTTT; CDR3aa: CASSLTGQGAEAFF
j_gene: TRBJ1-6; d_gene: .; abundance: .; v_gene: TRBV5-4; CDR3nt: TGTGCCAGCAGCTTCGATAATTCACCCCTCCACTTT; CDR3aa: CASSFDNSPLHF
j_gene: TRBJ1-5; d_gene: TRBD1; abundance: .; v_gene: TRBV28; CDR3nt: TGTGCCAGCACCCAATCCGGGACAGGGAGCAATCAGCCCCAGCATTTT; CDR3aa: CASTQSGTGSNQPQHF
j_gene: TRBJ2-1; d_gene: .; abundance: few; v_gene: TRBV7-9; CDR3nt: TGTGCCAGCAGCTTGACTACTGTCTACAATGAGCAGTTCTTC; CDR3aa: CASSLTTVYNEQFF
j_gene: TRBJ2-3; d_gene: .; abundance: .; v_gene: TRBV11-2; CDR3nt: TGTGCCAGCAGCCTGCGGAGAACAGATACGCAGTATTTT; CDR3aa: CASSLRRTDTQYF
j_gene: TRBJ1-1; d_gene: TRBD1; abundance: .; v_gene: TRBV7-3; CDR3nt: TGTGCCAGCAGCCCAGACAGGGGGCGAGGGAACACTGAAGCTTTCTTT; CDR3aa: CASSPDRGRGNTEAFF
j_gene: TRBJ2-7; d_gene: .; abundance: .; v_gene: TRBV27; CDR3nt: TGTGCCAGCAGTTTAAAGTATCGGGGGACAACCTACGAGCAGTACTTC; CDR3aa: CASSLKYRGTTYEQYF
j_gene: TRBJ1-1; d_gene: .; abundance: .; v_gene: TRBV6-6; CDR3nt: TGTGCCAGCCGGGCCAGGACCATGAACACTGAAGCTTTCTTT; CDR3aa: CASRARTMNTEAFF
j_gene: TRBJ2-5; d_gene: .; abundance: few; v_gene: TRBV5-1; CDR3nt: TGCGCCAGCAGCTTGACAGGCAGTTCGGTAGAGACCCAGTACTTC; CDR3aa: CASSLTGSSVETQYF
j_gene: TRBJ1-5; d_gene: .; abundance: .; v_gene: TRBV18; CDR3nt: TGTGCCAGCTCACCCTTACAGGGAGAGGGCAATCAGCCCCAGCATTTT; CDR3aa: CASSPLQGEGNQPQHF
j_gene: TRBJ2-3; d_gene: .; abundance: once; v_gene: TRBV7-2; CDR3nt: TGTGCCAGCAGCTACGGGGTAGGAACTATCACAGATACGCAGTATTTT; CDR3aa: CASSYGVGTITDTQYF